One and the same sample provided the 3 T cell receptor beta chains below, sequenced in a study of blood T cell repertoires in COVID-19. Data came from immunoSEQ multiplex PCR; TCRdb stores just in-frame clones and leaves some out. Of more than 95,000 clones listed, roughly 80% are singletons. Sample: peripheral blood. Receptor source: a woman in her sixties or seventies with acute or convalescent COVID-19.

The chain employs TRBV19 and TRBJ2-2; D not resolved. Per germline, CDR1 LNHDA and CDR2 SQIVND (reference sequence). The CDR3 is 13 residues long. V dropped 5 bases and J dropped 7 bases, with 11 bases sitting between them. The CDR3 DNA reads TGTGCCAGTAGTTGGTCCCCCGGCGGGGAGCTGTTTTTT. It translates to CASSWSPGGELFF. The entire variable domain, with the rest obtained from reference TRBV19 and TRBJ2-2, is as follows: DGGITQSPKYLFRKEGQNVTLSCEQNLNHDAMYWYRQDPGQGLRLIYYSQIVNDFQKGDIAEGYSVSREKKESFPLTVTSAQKNPTAFYLCASSWSPGGELFFGEGSRLTVL.

This clone appeared once. The chain carries TRBV14 and TRBJ2-3, with D possibly matching TRBD2 (5 bases). CDR1 and CDR2 (germline): SGHDN, FVKESK. The V gene lost 8 bases and the J gene lost 6 bases, with 21 bases spanning the gap. The CDR3 contains 15 residues. The CDR3 bases are TGTGCCAGCGCCCGGACTGGTGTCGTGATGGATACGCAGTATTTT. This gives the protein CASARTGVVMDTQYF. The full variable domain, in which reference TRBV14 and TRBJ2-3 provide the parts outside the CDR3, is EAGVTQFPSHSVIEKGQTVTLRCDPISGHDNLYWYRRVMGKEIKFLLHFVKESKQDESGMPNNRFLAERTGGTYSTLKVQPAELEDSGVYFCASARTGVVMDTQYFGPGTRLTVL.

V and J are TRBV11-2 and TRBJ2-7, with no clear D. The CDR3 totals 12 residues. Trimming cost V 0 bases and J 3 bases, with 3 bases left between them. Germline V gene data show CDR1 as SGHAT and CDR2 as FQNNGV. CDR3 nucleotide sequence: TGTGCCAGCAGCTTAGACCTCTACGAGCAGTACTTC. This translates into CASSLDLYEQYF. The whole variable domain, remainder taken from reference TRBV11-2 and TRBJ2-7, is EAGVAQSPRYKIIEKRQSVAFWCNPISGHATLYWYQQILGQGPKLLIQFQNNGVVDDSQLPKDRFSAERLKGVDSTLKIQPAKLEDSAVYLCASSLDLYEQYFGPGTRLTVT.